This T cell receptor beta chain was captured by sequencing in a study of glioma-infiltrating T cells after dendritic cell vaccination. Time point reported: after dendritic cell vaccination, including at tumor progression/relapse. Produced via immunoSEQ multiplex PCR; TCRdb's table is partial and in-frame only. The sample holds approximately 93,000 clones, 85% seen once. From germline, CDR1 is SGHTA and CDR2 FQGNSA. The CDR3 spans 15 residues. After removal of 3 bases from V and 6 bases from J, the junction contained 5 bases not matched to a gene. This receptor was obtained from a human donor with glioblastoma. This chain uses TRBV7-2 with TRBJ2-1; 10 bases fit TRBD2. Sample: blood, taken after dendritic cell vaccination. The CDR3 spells CASSLPAGGRNEQFF. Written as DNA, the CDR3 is TGTGCCAGCAGCTTGCCAGCGGGGGGGCGCAATGAGCAGTTCTTC.